This record covers a single T cell receptor beta chain. As yet, its antigen is unknown. MiXCR, applied by TCRdb to the 5' RACE reads, yields one record per CDR3 protein. The table has 400,000 to 500,000 distinct CDR3 sequences, 20% to 30% seen once. Germline CDR1 MNHEY, CDR2 SVGAGI. Deletions cut 0 bases from V and 3 bases from J, with 8 bases between. The CDR3 runs to 14 residues. The entry originates in a study of T-cell memory formation after mild COVID-19. General study findings and limits: Clones that got smaller from day 15 to 85 had even CD4/CD8, while clones growing later tipped toward CD4+. Whether second-wave clones peaking at day 37 were SARS-CoV-2 specific went unconfirmed.

The sample was PBMCs or a T cell subset sorted from them (not recorded which). The chain has TRBV6-5 and TRBJ1-1; D uncertain. The receptor's source is an adult woman who had mild COVID-19 (a few samples of this study predate the infection). Cell type and time point are not known. The CDR3: CASSYSGRDTEAFF. In DNA, the CDR3 is TGTGCCAGCAGTTACTCGGGCCGGGACACTGAAGCTTTCTTT.